This T cell receptor beta chain was captured in a study of radiation and T cells in renal cell carcinoma. Treatment specified: treatment-naive control, cytoreductive nephrectomy. The patient's renal cell carcinoma had clear cell pathology. There are 11 residues in the CDR3. The germline gives CDR1 GTSNPN, CDR2 SVGIG (reference sequence). V shed 1 base and J shed 12 bases, with 10 bases lying between them. Using immunoSEQ multiplex PCR, the repertoire was profiled, and TCRdb retains in-frame clones only, with some absent. The sample lists more than 10,000 clones, more than 55% occurring once. The origin of this receptor is a man aged 40-50 years with renal cell carcinoma. This chain connects TRBV30 to TRBJ2-1; D might be TRBD2 (5 bases). This specimen was tumor tissue, taken from a patient whose treatment was nephrectomy without radiotherapy. CDR3 in DNA: TGTGCCTGGAGTGCCCCCACTAGGCAGTTCTTC. Translated: CAWSAPTRQFF.